These 17 T cell receptor beta chains came from one sample sequenced in a study of T-cell memory formation after mild COVID-19. TCRdb fed the 5' RACE reads into MiXCR, producing one record per CDR3 protein. The table has roughly 560,000 distinct CDR3 sequences, around 21% seen once; the top ten hold about an eighth. Source material: PBMCs or a T cell subset sorted from them (not recorded which). The source of these receptors is an adult woman who had mild COVID-19 (a few samples of this study predate the infection). Cell type and time point are not known.

V gene TRBV11-3 combines with J gene TRBJ2-5; D could derive from TRBD1 or TRBD2 (6 bases each). CDR3 length equals 15 residues. CDR1 is SGHNT, CDR2 YENEEA, per germline. The V end lost 5 bases, the J end lost 2 bases, and 15 bases lay between the germline ends. CDR3 region: CASSRGVKAQETQYF. CDR3 DNA sequence: TGTGCCAGCAGCAGGGGGGTCAAGGCACAAGAGACCCAGTACTTC.

This clonotype was counted only a few times. The chain joins TRBV5-1 to TRBJ2-5; TRBD1 aligns across 8 bases. The CDR3 extends over 15 amino acids. J lost 4 bases, V lost 4 bases, and 9 bases had no gene match. The germline gives CDR1 SGHRS, CDR2 YFSETQ. The CDR3 DNA is TGCGCCAGCAGCCCCAGGGGGCGGTTGAGAGAGACCCAGTACTTC. This gives the protein CASSPRGRLRETQYF.

The chain carries TRBV6-2 or TRBV6-3 and TRBJ2-3, with 10 nucleotides matching TRBD2. CDR1 is MNHEY, CDR2 SVGEGT, per germline. This CDR3 is 16 amino acids long. The junction had 9 bases not matched to a gene; V was cut back by 6 bases and J by 3 bases. CDR3 nucleotide sequence: TGTGCCAGCAGCAATGGACTAGCGGAAGTAACAGATACGCAGTATTTT. It is translated as CASSNGLAEVTDTQYF.

The chain carries TRBV4-1 and TRBJ2-1; TRBD2 aligns across 8 bases. Germline V CDR1 and CDR2: MGHRA, YSYEKL. This CDR3 spans 19 amino acids. J was trimmed by 2 bases and V by 0 bases; bases with no gene match: 12. CDR3 bases: TGCGCCAGCAGCCAAGATGACCCGACGAGCGGGGGAACCTACAATGAGCAGTTCTTC. Protein: CASSQDDPTSGGTYNEQFF.

The rearrangement links TRBV5-6 to TRBJ2-7, with TRBD1 matching over 7 bases. Germline CDR1 SGHDT, CDR2 YYEEEE. With V trimmed by 1 base and J by 0 bases, 7 bases remained unmatched. There are 16 residues in the CDR3. CDR3: CASSLRAGGSSYEQYF. The CDR3 coding sequence is TGTGCCAGCAGCTTGCGGGCAGGGGGTTCCTCCTACGAGCAGTACTTC.

This clonotype was seen a few times. The chain carries TRBV5-1 and TRBJ2-3; 12 nucleotides match TRBD2. The CDR3 totals 16 residues. Germline CDR1 SGHRS, CDR2 YFSETQ. The trim removed 3 bases at V and 2 bases at J, leaving 4 bases unmatched. CDR3 sequence: CASSWTSGTLTDTQYF. As DNA, the CDR3 is TGCGCCAGCAGCTGGACTAGCGGGACCCTCACAGATACGCAGTATTTT.

The sample holds a few counts of this clonotype. This CDR3 reads CASSLVEGSTDTQYF. CDR3 nucleotides: TGTGCCAGCAGCTTGGTCGAGGGGAGCACAGATACGCAGTATTTT. This rearrangement joins TRBV5-6 to TRBJ2-3; either TRBD1 or TRBD2 may supply D (5 bases each). Germline CDR1 reads SGHDT; CDR2 reads YYEEEE. V was shortened by 0 bases and J by 0 bases, with 8 bases between the two germline ends. The CDR3 has 15 amino acids.

V gene TRBV12-3 or TRBV12-4 combines with J gene TRBJ1-1, with a possible D match to TRBD1 (5 bases). CDR3 length: 19 residues. Deletions cut 5 bases from V and 0 bases from J, with 25 bases between. CDR3 in amino acids: CASSPSATWAGAMNTEAFF. Written as DNA, the CDR3 is TGTGCCAGCAGTCCCTCAGCTACATGGGCCGGGGCCATGAACACTGAAGCTTTCTTT.

This clonotype has a count of ten or more. The gene calls are TRBV5-1 and TRBJ1-1; D uncertain. V was pared by 1 base and J by 3 bases, with 16 bases between. The CDR3 runs 16 residues. Germline CDR1 and CDR2: SGHRS and YFSETQ. CDR3 sequence: CASSLRAALGDTEAFF. The CDR3 DNA reads TGCGCCAGCAGCTTGAGGGCAGCACTCGGGGACACTGAAGCTTTCTTT. The full variable domain, in which reference TRBV5-1 and TRBJ1-1 provide the parts outside the CDR3, is KAGVTQTPRYLIKTRGQQVTLSCSPISGHRSVSWYQQTPGQGLQFLFEYFSETQRNKGNFPGRFSGRQFSNSRSEMNVSTLELGDSALYLCASSLRAALGDTEAFFGQGTRLTVV.

The rearrangement uses TRBV3-1 and TRBJ2-7, with 10 bases that match TRBD2. The length of the CDR3 is 14 residues. CDR1 is LGHDT, CDR2 YNNKEL, per germline (reference sequence). Losses at the gene ends were 5 bases for V and 1 base for J; bases not matched to a gene: 2. DNA of the CDR3: TGTGCCAGCAGCGCTAGCGGGGGTTCCTACGAGCAGTACTTC. Protein: CASSASGGSYEQYF.

This clonotype turned up a few times. The chain has TRBV15 and TRBJ2-7; 7 bases align to TRBD1. V shed 0 bases and J 3 bases; nucleotides not matched to a gene: 11. The CDR3 has 17 residues. CDR1 is LNHNV, CDR2 YYDKDF, per germline (reference sequence). The CDR3 coding sequence is TGTGCCACCAGCAGAGACAGAGACAGGGTAGTACACTACGAGCAGTACTTC. It encodes CATSRDRDRVVHYEQYF.

For the CDR3, the DNA is TGTGCCAGCACTACAAAGCGGCACAATGAGCAGTTCTTC. As protein: CASTTKRHNEQFF. The V and J genes are TRBV25-1 and TRBJ2-1, with D perhaps TRBD2 (5 bases). Germline CDR1 and CDR2: MGHDK and SYGVNS. The CDR3 loop spans 13 amino acids. Deletions cut 7 bases from V and 5 bases from J, with 12 bases between.

The gene calls are TRBV15 and TRBJ2-7, with 8 positions matching TRBD1. V was clipped by 5 bases and J by 6 bases; unmatched bases: 9. CDR3 length: 14 amino acids. The germline gives CDR1 LNHNV, CDR2 YYDKDF (reference sequence). The CDR3 sequence is CATSPRYDRGEQYF. The CDR3 DNA reads TGTGCCACCAGCCCCCGATATGACAGGGGCGAGCAGTACTTC.

The chain combines TRBV27 with TRBJ2-3; 10 bases are a match to TRBD1. J lost 2 bases, V lost 8 bases, and 4 bases had no gene match. Germline CDR1 MNHEY, CDR2 SMNVEV (reference sequence). This CDR3 is built from 14 residues. The CDR3 loop reads CASRDRGSTDTQYF. Written as DNA, the CDR3 is TGTGCCAGCCGGGACAGGGGATCCACAGATACGCAGTATTTT.

This clonotype was seen more than once but under ten times. The chain joins TRBV7-8 to TRBJ2-3, with 11 nucleotides matching TRBD2. The CDR3 sequence is 19 residues long. V shed 3 bases, J shed 0 bases, and the junction held 11 bases outside the gene matches. Germline V lookup: CDR1 SGHVS, CDR2 FQNEAQ. The CDR3 here is CASSFFDGLAGSSTDTQYF. In DNA, the CDR3 is TGTGCCAGCAGCTTCTTTGACGGACTAGCGGGCTCTAGCACAGATACGCAGTATTTT. Full variable domain (remainder filled in from reference TRBV7-8 and TRBJ2-3): GAGVSQSPRYKVAKRGQDVALRCDPISGHVSLFWYQQALGQGPEFLTYFQNEAQLDKSGLPSDRFFAERPEGSVSTLKIQRTQQEDSAVYLCASSFFDGLAGSSTDTQYFGPGTRLTVL.

This chain connects TRBV18 to TRBJ2-1; D may be TRBD2 (6 bases). The CDR3 has 14 residues. V dropped 5 bases and J dropped 8 bases, with 16 bases sitting between them. Germline CDR1 reads KGHSH; CDR2 reads LQKENI. CDR3 sequence (DNA): TGTGCCAGCTCAGTTCGGACTACCTTCTATGAGCAGTTCTTC. It codes for CASSVRTTFYEQFF. The full variable domain, with the rest looked up from reference TRBV18 and TRBJ2-1, is NAGVMQNPRHLVRRRGQEARLRCSPMKGHSHVYWYRQLPEEGLKFMVYLQKENIIDESGMPKERFSAEFPKEGPSILRIQQVVRGDSAAYFCASSVRTTFYEQFFGPGTRLTVL.

This clonotype has just a few counts. V and J are TRBV6-1 and TRBJ2-7; D is undetermined. Trimming cost V 7 bases and J 0 bases, with 10 bases left between them. The CDR3 has 13 amino acids. Germline-derived CDR1 and CDR2 are MNHNS and SASEGT. The CDR3 loop reads CASTPTDSYEQYF. The DNA of the CDR3 is TGTGCCAGCACGCCGACGGACTCCTACGAGCAGTACTTC.